This TCR beta chain emerged from a study of vaccination effects on CD4 cells after COVID-19. The CDR3 consists of 13 residues. Germline CDR1 is LNHDA and CDR2 is SQIVND (reference sequence). V was clipped by 5 bases and J by 14 bases; unmatched bases: 8. As concerns this clone: Its antigen remains unidentified.

Expansion with viral peptide pools was applied to antigen-specific CD4+ T cells by the ViraFEST assay prior to sequencing. Isolation of CD4+ T cells took place after around 10 days of culture. According to PCR results, the person was infected with SARS-CoV-2 between March and December 2020. Clones were sequenced by immunoSEQ multiplex PCR, and TCRdb holds only the in-frame ones, with some missing. Found here are some 38,000 clones, approximately 72% of them singletons; the top ten hold about 18%. The study, taken as a whole, reports: Clones that were induced by infection or by vaccine showed marked contraction late after vaccination.

The clonotype originates from a human donor who had a prior SARS-CoV-2 infection. This sequence joins TRBV19 and TRBJ1-6; TRBD1 matches at 8 bases. Sequenced here: CD4+ T cells from PBMCs cultured with HCoV-NL63 spike peptides, sampled before COVID-19 vaccination. CDR3 amino acids: CASSPGTGQSLHF. Here the CDR3 DNA reads TGTGCCAGTAGTCCTGGGACAGGACAATCCCTCCACTTT.